What follows are 3 T cell receptor beta chains derived from one specimen sequenced in a study of patients and donors after allogeneic stem cell transplantation. Each CDR3 protein gets one entry after TCRdb re-called the RT-PCR reads with MiXCR. The table has roughly 960,000 distinct CDR3 sequences, around 17% seen once; the top ten hold roughly 6%. The material sequenced was blood, either unsorted or a sorted T cell fraction (not recorded which). These receptors were collected from a human donor who was either an allogeneic HSCT recipient or a stem cell or donor lymphocyte infusion donor (not recorded which). It is not recorded whose cells these are; they may come from a transplant donor.

The chain uses TRBV7-9 and TRBJ2-2; 7 bases align to TRBD2. CDR3 length: 16 amino acids. The V and J ends lost 2 bases and 3 bases, in that order; junction bases with no gene match: 6. The germline gives CDR1 SEHNR, CDR2 FQNEAQ (reference sequence). The CDR3 DNA reads TGTGCCAGCAGCTTAAGCAGCGGGGACGACACCGGGGAGCTGTTTTTT. Its translation is CASSLSSGDDTGELFF.

This clonotype was picked up a small number of times. This rearrangement joins TRBV24-1 to TRBJ2-2, with D possibly matching TRBD2 (7 bases). CDR1 is KGHDR, CDR2 SFDVKD, per germline. Between the trimmed V and J ends, which lost 9 bases and 5 bases, there was a span of 24 bases. The CDR3 runs 17 residues. CDR3 sequence (DNA): TGTGCCACCGGGCCAACAGGGATTGAACTAGCGACCGGGGAGCTGTTTTTT. Its protein product is CATGPTGIELATGELFF.

This CDR3 reads CASSLGPTSGVNYEQYF. CDR3 bases: TGTGCCAGCAGCTTAGGCCCCACTAGCGGGGTTAACTACGAGCAGTACTTC. V gene TRBV11-2 combines with J gene TRBJ2-7; TRBD2 matches at 10 bases. CDR3 length: 17 residues. Trimming took 1 base from V and 3 from J; bases not matched to a gene: 9. Germline CDR1 SGHAT, CDR2 FQNNGV.